This T cell receptor (beta chain) was identified during a study of T cell responses to AZD1222 COVID-19 vaccine. A note on this clone: Its target is not known.

V was trimmed by 2 bases and J by 1 base, leaving 11 bases between them. Germline CDR1 reads SGHAT; CDR2 reads FQNNGV. The CDR3 covers 15 residues. Study-wide findings and caveats: Unmutated variant regions are reportedly the target of nearly half of TCRs that are spike-specific. Vaccine-associated CD4 TCRs spanned spike, dominant at 160-218 and 743-854.

Method: immunoSEQ multiplex PCR; TCRdb's copy keeps in-frame clones and lacks some. The table lists 75,000 to 90,000 clones, 70% to 80% of them singletons. The TCR was taken from an adult in good health. Material: peripheral blood, obtained on day 0 of AZD1222 vaccination. The genes are TRBV11-2 and TRBJ1-1; D gene ambiguous. The CDR3 reads CASSLWGTQNTEAFF. CDR3 bases: TGTGCCAGCAGCTTATGGGGTACCCAGAACACTGAAGCTTTCTTT.